Below are 10 T cell receptor beta chains sequenced from a single sample in a study of chemoradiotherapy in HPV16-positive cancers. TCRdb's table, derived via immunoSEQ multiplex PCR, lists solely in-frame clones and lacks some. The data hold around 11,000 clones, with about 68% observed a single time. Sampling was conducted from a patient who underwent chemoradiotherapy. These receptors were taken from a human donor with HPV-associated anogenital cancer.

V gene TRBV7-8 combines with J gene TRBJ2-3; possibly TRBD1 for D (6 bases). CDR3 length: 15 residues. The germline V gene has CDR1 SGHVS and CDR2 FQNEAQ. Trimming removed 3 bases from V and 3 bases from J, with 13 bases in between. The CDR3 bases are TGTGCCAGCAGCTTCCAGGGGTTGGGTACAGATACGCAGTATTTT. Amino acid sequence: CASSFQGLGTDTQYF.

The chain couples TRBV30 to TRBJ1-2; D uncertain. The CDR3 length is 13 residues. Trimming pared 0 bases from V and 6 bases from J, leaving 11 bases between. Germline V gene lookup returns CDR1 GTSNPN and CDR2 SVGIG (reference sequence). This chain's CDR3 is CAWSVTGLDGYTF. Written as DNA, the CDR3 is TGTGCCTGGAGTGTAACGGGTCTAGATGGCTACACCTTC.

J is TRBJ1-5 and V is TRBV6-1; D gene ambiguous. CDR3 length: 13 residues. The ends were cut back, 5 bases at V and 1 base at J, with 6 bases in the middle. Germline values: CDR1 MNHNS, CDR2 SASEGT. CDR3 nucleotide sequence: TGTGCCAGCAGTCGCGAAAGCAATCAGCCCCAGCATTTT. Its protein is CASSRESNQPQHF.

V is TRBV4-1 and J is TRBJ1-5, with D tentatively TRBD1 (5 bases). Germline CDR1 and CDR2: MGHRA and YSYEKL. This CDR3 is built from 16 residues. V lost 4 bases, J lost 2 bases, and 15 bases lay in between. DNA for the CDR3: TGCGCCAGCAGCCCCCGGACACCCCTAGGCAATCAGCCCCAGCATTTT. Residues: CASSPRTPLGNQPQHF.

The gene calls are TRBV19 and TRBJ1-5; D is unclear. Trimming stripped 1 base from V and 2 bases from J, with 3 bases between. The CDR3 totals 13 residues. Germline V gene lookup returns CDR1 LNHDA and CDR2 SQIVND (reference sequence). The CDR3 loop reads CASSIVRNQPQHF. DNA of the CDR3: TGTGCCAGTAGTATAGTCCGCAATCAGCCCCAGCATTTT.

This clone was recorded only once. The chain is built from TRBV11-3 and TRBJ2-4, with D perhaps matching TRBD2 (6 bases). The ends were cut back, 0 bases at V and 6 bases at J, with 21 bases in the middle. The CDR3 has 18 amino acids. Germline lookup yields CDR1 SGHNT and CDR2 YENEEA. CDR3 bases: TGTGCCAGCAGCTTAGAGGGCAGGCCCTTGGGGGACTCAAACATTCAGTACTTC. It encodes CASSLEGRPLGDSNIQYF. Based on the CDR3 plus reference TRBV11-3 and TRBJ2-4, the full variable domain is EAGVVQSPRYKIIEKKQPVAFWCNPISGHNTLYWYLQNLGQGPELLIRYENEEAVDDSQLPKDRFSAERLKGVDSTLKIQPAELGDSAVYLCASSLEGRPLGDSNIQYFGAGTRLSVL.

V gene TRBV28 combines with J gene TRBJ1-1; D perhaps matches TRBD1 (5 bases). The CDR3 sequence is 14 residues long. V gave up 5 bases and J gave up 4 bases, with 14 bases separating them. Germline CDR1 reads MDHEN; CDR2 reads SYDVKM. For the CDR3, the DNA is TGTGCCAGCAGTCTACGGGACCGACGCACTGAAGCTTTCTTT. Protein product: CASSLRDRRTEAFF.

This chain uses TRBV6-5 with TRBJ2-5; D not certain. The CDR3 totals 12 residues. Germline V gene data show CDR1 as MNHEY and CDR2 as SVGAGI. Trimming pared 5 bases from V and 4 bases from J, leaving 8 bases between. CDR3 region: CASSPTRETQYF. The CDR3 DNA sequence: TGTGCCAGCAGTCCAACTCGAGAGACCCAGTACTTC.

The rearrangement uses TRBV11-3 and TRBJ2-5; 8 positions match TRBD2. The CDR3 spans 16 residues. Trimming removed 5 bases from V and 0 bases from J; junction bases left unmatched: 8. Germline CDR1 and CDR2: SGHNT and YENEEA. CDR3 nucleotides: TGTGCCAGCAGCCCCCCCGGGACTAGGAACCAAGAGACCCAGTACTTC. As protein: CASSPPGTRNQETQYF.

This CDR3 is CATSRGFGARHEQYF. DNA of the CDR3: TGTGCCACCAGCAGAGGCTTCGGGGCTCGCCACGAGCAGTACTTC. The V call is TRBV15, the J call TRBJ2-7; D may correspond to TRBD1 or TRBD2 (5 bases each). The germline CDR1 and CDR2 sequences are LNHNV and YYDKDF (reference sequence). This CDR3 is built from 15 residues. V dropped 1 base and J dropped 5 bases, with 15 bases sitting between them.